What follows describes a single T cell receptor beta chain. The data stem from a study of human T cells and chemical hapten exposure. Across the whole study: Subjects had 2% DPC placed on about 2 cm by about 2 cm of upper inner arm skin for sensitization.

Time point described: pre-sensitization, week 0. Treatment noted: therapeutic diphenylcyclopropenone sensitization with weekly scalp DPC. Blood, whole and unfractionated, served as the source for total RNA extraction. Suited to DPC and affected by alopecia, the donors ranged from 18 to 70 years old. TCRdb passed the RACE reads through MiXCR, listing each CDR3 protein once. This table has some 36,000 distinct CDR3 sequences, 10% appearing once. Trimming took 2 bases from V and 7 from J, leaving 9 bases between them. The CDR3 contains 13 residues. Looked up from germline, CDR1 is MNHEY and CDR2 is SMNVEV (reference sequence).

The receptor comes from a man aged 45 to 65 with alopecia areata. Some clones in this sample may be carry-over from other donors' samples. This specimen was whole blood, taken in connection with sensitization to the hapten diphenylcyclopropenone (DPC). The chain links TRBV27 to TRBJ1-5; TRBD1 might be the D (5 bases). The CDR3 DNA sequence: TGTGCCAGCAGTTTACAGGGTGACCAGCCCCAGCATTTT. This gives the protein CASSLQGDQPQHF.